The 8 T cell receptor beta chains given below trace back to one sample, sequenced in a study of blood T cell repertoires in COVID-19. Produced via immunoSEQ multiplex PCR; TCRdb's table is partial and in-frame only. Of some 400,000 clones in the sample, roughly 86% are singletons; the top ten hold 1.3%. Sequencing input: PBMCs or T cells enriched from blood (not recorded which). The origin of the receptors is a man aged 30 to 39 who had recovered from COVID-19.

This clone was seen once. The V call is TRBV7-2, the J call TRBJ1-2; 11 bases match TRBD1. Looked up from germline, CDR1 is SGHTA and CDR2 is FQGNSA. V trimming: 5 bases; J trimming: 8 bases; junction bases outside the gene matches: 7. This CDR3 has 14 amino acids. CDR3 bases: TGTGCCAGCAGCACACGGACAGGGGGCGACGGCTACACCTTC. This sequence encodes CASSTRTGGDGYTF.

The chain joins TRBV6-5 to TRBJ1-6; TRBD1 might be the D (6 bases). This CDR3 comprises 15 residues. Germline lookup yields CDR1 MNHEY and CDR2 SVGAGI. Between the trimmed V and J ends, which lost 0 bases and 12 bases, there was a span of 15 bases. The CDR3 bases are TGTGCCAGCAGTTACTCGGGGGGGGCGCCCGGACCCCTCCACTTT. Translation: CASSYSGGAPGPLHF.

The V call is TRBV30, the J call TRBJ1-4; possibly TRBD1 for D (5 bases). The CDR3 totals 14 residues. The germline CDR1 and CDR2 sequences are GTSNPN and SVGIG (reference sequence). V was pared by 0 bases and J by 8 bases, with 13 bases between. CDR3 residues: CAWSVGLTGEKLFF. In DNA, the CDR3 is TGTGCCTGGAGTGTGGGACTCACCGGGGAAAAACTGTTTTTT. The full variable domain, its missing parts supplied by reference TRBV30 and TRBJ1-4, is SQTIHQWPATLVQPVGSPLSLECTVEGTSNPNLYWYRQAAGRGLQLLFYSVGIGQISSEVPQNLSASRPQDRQFILSSKKLLLSDSGFYLCAWSVGLTGEKLFFGSGTQLSVL.

The genes are TRBV19 and TRBJ2-3, with TRBD1 matching over 9 bases. Trimming cost V 0 bases and J 4 bases; bases outside gene matches: 11. The CDR3 is 18 amino acids. The germline V gene has CDR1 LNHDA and CDR2 SQIVND (reference sequence). CDR3 sequence: CASSIDHRTGAGSDTQYF. The CDR3 DNA follows: TGTGCCAGTAGTATAGATCACCGGACAGGGGCAGGGTCAGATACGCAGTATTTT.

This clone was counted between two and nine times. This sequence joins TRBV7-2 and TRBJ1-1; the D gene is possibly TRBD1 (5 bases). This CDR3 spans 14 amino acids. Trimming shortened V by 3 bases and J by 2 bases, and 10 bases separated the two germline ends. The V gene's germline CDR1 is SGHTA and CDR2 FQGNSA. The CDR3 sequence: CASSFSGGNTEAFF. CDR3 bases: TGTGCCAGCAGCTTCTCGGGGGGAAACACTGAAGCTTTCTTT.

In this sample, this clone turned up a few times. This chain links TRBV5-1 with TRBJ2-1; weak D call: TRBD1 (6 bases). Trimming pared 1 base from V and 1 base from J, leaving 9 bases between. The CDR3 totals 15 residues. Germline CDR1 and CDR2: SGHRS and YFSETQ. CDR3 region: CASSLMTGSYNEQFF. The CDR3 coding sequence is TGCGCCAGCAGCTTGATGACAGGTTCCTACAATGAGCAGTTCTTC.

The V gene is TRBV7-2, the J gene TRBJ1-6; D possibly corresponds to TRBD1 (5 bases). Germline V gene lookup returns CDR1 SGHTA and CDR2 FQGNSA. The CDR3 runs to 16 residues. The germline V and J ends were trimmed by 6 bases and 6 bases, with 18 bases remaining between them. The CDR3 sequence: CASRPGWGGFNSPLHF. CDR3 coding DNA: TGTGCCAGCAGACCAGGTTGGGGGGGGTTTAATTCACCCCTCCACTTT.

In this sample, this clone turned up once. The CDR3 is CASSLDRVLSGANVLTF. CDR3 bases: TGCGCCAGCAGCTTGGACAGGGTACTCTCTGGGGCCAACGTCCTGACTTTC. The genes are TRBV5-1 and TRBJ2-6, with D possibly TRBD1 on 6 matching bases. CDR1 and CDR2 (germline): SGHRS, YFSETQ. This CDR3 region has 17 residues. The V and J ends lost 0 bases and 0 bases respectively, with 10 bases between them. The full variable domain, rest sourced from reference TRBV5-1 and TRBJ2-6, is KAGVTQTPRYLIKTRGQQVTLSCSPISGHRSVSWYQQTPGQGLQFLFEYFSETQRNKGNFPGRFSGRQFSNSRSEMNVSTLELGDSALYLCASSLDRVLSGANVLTFGAGSRLTVL.